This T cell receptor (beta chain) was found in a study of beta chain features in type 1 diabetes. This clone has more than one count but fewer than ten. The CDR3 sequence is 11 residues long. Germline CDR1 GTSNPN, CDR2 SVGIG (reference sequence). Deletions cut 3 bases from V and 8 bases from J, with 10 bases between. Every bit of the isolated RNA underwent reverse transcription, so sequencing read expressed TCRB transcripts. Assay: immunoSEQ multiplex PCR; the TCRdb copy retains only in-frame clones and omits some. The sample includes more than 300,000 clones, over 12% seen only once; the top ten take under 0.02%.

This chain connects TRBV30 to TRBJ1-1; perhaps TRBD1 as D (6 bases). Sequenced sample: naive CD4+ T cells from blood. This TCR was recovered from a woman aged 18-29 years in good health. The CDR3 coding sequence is TGTGCCTGGAGGGCCCAGGGGGAAGCTTTCTTT. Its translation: CAWRAQGEAFF.